Following are 18 T cell receptor beta chains from one sample sequenced in a study of blood T cell repertoires in COVID-19. Method: immunoSEQ multiplex PCR; TCRdb's copy keeps in-frame clones and lacks some. This sample yields about 140,000 clones, of which over 70% are seen a single time; 3% to 4% belongs to the top ten. The sample consisted of PBMCs or T cells enriched from blood (not recorded which). Source of these receptors: a man aged 50 or older in a cohort exposed to, infected with or recovered from COVID-19 (not recorded which).

This clone was counted a few times. This chain links TRBV5-1 with TRBJ1-4; D perhaps matches TRBD1 (6 bases). The germline gives CDR1 SGHRS, CDR2 YFSETQ. The CDR3 length is 18 residues. V was trimmed by 4 bases and J by 2 bases, leaving 21 bases between them. The CDR3 protein is CASSLGQPQDRTNEKLFF. In nucleotides, the CDR3 is TGCGCCAGCAGCCTTGGACAGCCCCAAGACCGGACTAATGAAAAACTGTTTTTT.

J is TRBJ1-6 and V is TRBV2; D remains ambiguous. With 6 bases removed from V and 7 bases from J, the gap between germline ends came to 19 bases. Germline-derived CDR1 and CDR2 are SNHLY and FYNNEI. The CDR3 has 16 amino acids. The CDR3 sequence: CASSLAGGITNSPLHF. In DNA form, the CDR3 reads TGTGCCAGCAGCCTAGCAGGAGGGATAACCAATTCACCCCTCCACTTT.

The chain has TRBV7-6 and TRBJ2-7, with a tentative D call TRBD1 (5 bases). CDR1 is SGHVS and CDR2 is FNYEAQ in the germline V gene. V lost 4 bases and J lost 5, with 15 bases in between. The CDR3 runs 14 residues. CDR3 nucleotides: TGTGCCAGCAGCTCCTTCCTAGGGGCCAACGAGCAGTACTTC. Translation: CASSSFLGANEQYF. Full variable domain (missing parts from reference TRBV7-6 and TRBJ2-7): GAGVSQSPRYKVTKRGQDVALRCDPISGHVSLYWYRQALGQGPEFLTYFNYEAQQDKSGLPNDRFSAERPEGSISTLTIQRTEQRDSAMYRCASSSFLGANEQYFGPGTRLTVT.

The chain has TRBV25-1 and TRBJ2-5; D gene unclear. From germline, CDR1 is MGHDK and CDR2 SYGVNS. The CDR3 contains 14 residues. Trimming pared 3 bases from V and 0 bases from J, leaving 8 bases between. The CDR3 is CASSEAVYQETQYF. CDR3 sequence (DNA): TGTGCCAGCAGTGAGGCAGTGTACCAAGAGACCCAGTACTTC.

This clone was seen a handful of times. The gene calls are TRBV5-6 and TRBJ2-3; TRBD2 is a possible D gene (5 bases). V shed 1 base and J shed 0 bases, with 6 bases lying between them. In germline, CDR1 is SGHDT, CDR2 YYEEEE. The CDR3 loop spans 14 amino acids. The CDR3 sequence: CASSLPGSTDTQYF. Written as DNA, the CDR3 is TGTGCCAGCAGCTTGCCGGGAAGCACAGATACGCAGTATTTT.

With respect to this clone: Mismatch with germline at one junction end may stem from a read error. The V and J genes are TRBV30 and TRBJ1-2, with TRBD1 matching 7 bases. Per the germline V gene, CDR1 is GTSNPN and CDR2 is SVGIG (reference sequence). This CDR3 spans 14 amino acids. CDR3 in DNA: TGTGCCTGGAGTTTATTTGGGGACAGCCACTTCGGAGCCTTC. Translated, it gives CAWSLFGDSHFGAF. Looking up the rest from reference TRBV30 and TRBJ1-2 gives the full variable domain: SQTIHQWPATLVQPVGSPLSLECTVEGTSNPNLYWYRQAAGRGLQLLFYSVGIGQISSEVPQNLSASRPQDRQFILSSKKLLLSDSGFYLCAWSLFGDSHFGAFGSGTRLTVV.

The chain has TRBV24-1 and TRBJ2-7; a weak D match, TRBD1 (6 bases). Germline-derived CDR1 and CDR2 are KGHDR and SFDVKD. The CDR3 spans 13 residues. Trimming cost V 9 bases and J 2 bases, with 13 bases left between them. CDR3 DNA sequence: TGTGCCACCCCGGGACACCTAACCTACGAGCAGTACTTC. It is translated as CATPGHLTYEQYF.

The gene calls are TRBV2 and TRBJ2-3, with 9 positions matching TRBD2. V dropped 6 bases and J dropped 0; count of bases not matched to a gene: 7. The CDR3 consists of 16 residues. The germline V gene encodes CDR1 SNHLY and CDR2 FYNNEI. CDR3 sequence reads: CASSLILAGSTDTQYF. The CDR3 DNA reads as TGTGCCAGCAGCCTCATCCTAGCGGGAAGCACAGATACGCAGTATTTT. Combining the CDR3 with reference TRBV2 and TRBJ2-3 gives the whole variable domain EPEVTQTPSHQVTQMGQEVILRCVPISNHLYFYWYRQILGQKVEFLVSFYNNEISEKSEIFDDQFSVERPDGSNFTLKIRSTKLEDSAMYFCASSLILAGSTDTQYFGPGTRLTVL.

CDR3 in amino acids: CASSYSGRAMLEQFF. The CDR3, as DNA: TGTGCCAGCAGTTATTCTGGGAGGGCCATGTTAGAGCAGTTCTTC. This chain links TRBV7-6 with TRBJ2-1; 7 bases are a match to TRBD2. The CDR3 is 15 amino acids. CDR1 and CDR2 from the germline V gene are SGHVS and FNYEAQ. The ends lost 6 bases at V and 10 bases at J; junction bases unmatched: 15. The full variable domain, in which reference TRBV7-6 and TRBJ2-1 provide the parts outside the CDR3, is GAGVSQSPRYKVTKRGQDVALRCDPISGHVSLYWYRQALGQGPEFLTYFNYEAQQDKSGLPNDRFSAERPEGSISTLTIQRTEQRDSAMYRCASSYSGRAMLEQFFGPGTRLTVL.

This clone was seen only once. This chain uses TRBV7-9 with TRBJ1-1; 9 bases are shared with TRBD1. V was pared by 5 bases and J by 8 bases, with 6 bases of the junction left unmatched. CDR1 is SEHNR and CDR2 is FQNEAQ in the germline V gene (reference sequence). This CDR3 has 13 residues. The CDR3 DNA sequence: TGTGCCAGCAGCCCCCAGACAGGGGGAGAAGCTTTCTTT. Translation: CASSPQTGGEAFF.

This chain connects TRBV7-9 to TRBJ2-3; D gene unclear. Trimming shortened V by 1 base and J by 0 bases, and 2 bases separated the two germline ends. Germline V gene lookup returns CDR1 SEHNR and CDR2 FQNEAQ (reference sequence). This CDR3 is 13 amino acids long. The CDR3 DNA reads TGTGCCAGCAGCTTAGTAAGCACAGATACGCAGTATTTT. It translates to CASSLVSTDTQYF. The full variable domain, rest sourced from reference TRBV7-9 and TRBJ2-3, is DTGVSQNPRHKITKRGQNVTFRCDPISEHNRLYWYRQTLGQGPEFLTYFQNEAQLEKSRLLSDRFSAERPKGSFSTLEIQRTEQGDSAMYLCASSLVSTDTQYFGPGTRLTVL.

The CDR3 region has the DNA TGTGCCAGCAGCGTGCTGGGGCATCCGACCTACGAGCAGTACTTC. As protein: CASSVLGHPTYEQYF. The rearrangement joins TRBV9 to TRBJ2-7; tentative D call: TRBD1 (5 bases). The germline gives CDR1 SGDLS, CDR2 YYNGEE. This CDR3 is built from 15 residues. Trimming shortened V by 2 bases and J by 2 bases, and 14 bases separated the two germline ends.

The chain employs TRBV18 and TRBJ1-3; D unclear. The germline V gene has CDR1 KGHSH and CDR2 LQKENI. The V end was cut by 5 bases, the J end by 0 bases, with 8 bases between. CDR3 length equals 14 residues. The CDR3: CASSGGVSGNTIYF. CDR3 nucleotides: TGTGCCAGCTCAGGCGGAGTCTCTGGAAACACCATATATTTT.

The V and J genes are TRBV27 and TRBJ2-7; 9 bases align to TRBD1. The CDR3 totals 14 residues. Germline V CDR1 and CDR2: MNHEY, SMNVEV (reference sequence). J lost 7 bases, V lost 5 bases, and 9 bases had no gene match. The CDR3, as DNA: TGTGCCAGCAGTCCCACCGGGACAGGGTGGGAGCAGTACTTC. It yields the protein CASSPTGTGWEQYF.

The rearrangement links TRBV4-1 to TRBJ2-2; 11 bases line up with TRBD2. The CDR3 sequence is 13 residues long. CDR1 and CDR2 (germline): MGHRA, YSYEKL. The trim removed 9 bases at V and 5 bases at J, leaving 2 bases unmatched. This CDR3 reads CASRTSGTGELFF. In nucleotides, the CDR3 is TGCGCCAGTCGGACTAGCGGGACCGGGGAGCTGTTTTTT.

The J gene is TRBJ2-7, the V gene TRBV28; D uncertain. Trimming removed 2 bases at V and 2 bases at J, with 13 bases between. This CDR3 has 15 residues. The V gene's germline CDR1 is MDHEN and CDR2 SYDVKM. CDR3 loop: CASSLVSRVPYEQYF. Written as DNA, the CDR3 is TGTGCCAGCAGTTTAGTTAGCCGGGTGCCCTACGAGCAGTACTTC.

The chain has TRBV25-1 and TRBJ2-2, with 10 bases lining up with TRBD1. The CDR3 extends over 16 amino acids. Germline CDR1 is MGHDK and CDR2 is SYGVNS. V shed 5 bases and J 6 bases; nucleotides not matched to a gene: 9. DNA of the CDR3: TGTGCCAGCAGTCAAAGCGGACAGGGGGTTTCCGGGGAGCTGTTTTTT. Residues: CASSQSGQGVSGELFF.

The V and J genes are TRBV2 and TRBJ1-6, with 8 positions matching TRBD1. V lost 3 bases, J lost 9 bases, and 7 bases stayed unmatched. Germline V gene lookup returns CDR1 SNHLY and CDR2 FYNNEI. This CDR3 is 15 amino acids long. This CDR3 is CASSEIGTGVSPLHF. The CDR3 DNA follows: TGTGCCAGCAGTGAGATAGGGACAGGAGTTTCACCCCTCCACTTT.